The clone carrying this TCR beta chain has only a few counts. What it binds is not known. Researchers tagged individual cDNA molecules with unique molecular identifiers. Each CDR3 protein is one row after TCRdb ran MiXCR on the 5' RACE reads. The data contain about 71,000 distinct CDR3 sequences, roughly an eighth of them seen just once; the ten biggest clones take up around an eighth. The CDR3 contains 15 residues. Germline lookup yields CDR1 LNHNV and CDR2 YYDKDF (reference sequence). Trimming took off 2 bases at V and 4 bases at J, with 11 bases between the two ends. These data belong to a study of early T cells in non-severe SARS-CoV-2 infection. General observations from the study: VDJdb-based annotation leaned toward anti-spike CD8 responses and missed private and CD4 specificities.

The gene calls are TRBV15 and TRBJ2-2; D call uncertain. Specimen: whole blood. The TCR sequence derives from an adult who was a healthcare worker with PCR-confirmed SARS-CoV-2 infection or an uninfected control (not recorded which). The CDR3 region is CATSRMRTFTGELFF. CDR3 bases: TGTGCCACCAGCAGAATGAGGACCTTCACCGGGGAGCTGTTTTTT.